This TCR beta chain was sequenced in a study of PD-L1 blockade in urothelial cancer. Turning to the study itself: The patients' atezolizumab therapy, 1,200 mg intravenously every 3 weeks, started in the mid-2010s. Researchers looked at the blood 3 weeks (second dose) and 6 weeks after treatment began.

The protocol was immunoSEQ multiplex PCR, while the TCRdb copy is restricted to in-frame clones and leaves out a portion. This sample has tens of thousands of clones; roughly four fifths occur once, and the top ten carry about 6.8%. Indicated time point: pretreatment peripheral blood. There are 16 residues in the CDR3. Trimming removed 2 bases at V and 2 bases at J, with 16 bases between. Per germline, CDR1 MNHNY and CDR2 SVGAGI (reference sequence). This TCR derives from a man aged 55 to 70 with urothelial cancer. The source material was PBMCs, sampled around atezolizumab (anti-PD-L1) treatment. V and J are TRBV6-6 and TRBJ2-7; D is possibly TRBD1 (6 bases). The CDR3 nucleotides are TGTGCCAGCAGTTACCTAACCGGGACACCCACCTACGAGCAGTACTTC. Protein: CASSYLTGTPTYEQYF.